These T cell receptor beta chains were read from a single sample in a study of blood T cell repertoires in COVID-19. Profiling relied on immunoSEQ multiplex PCR, and the TCRdb table lists in-frame clones only, not all of them. Found here are about 300,000 clones, about 83% of them singletons; the top ten hold roughly 1.1%. Source material: peripheral blood. The receptors derive from a woman between 45 and 60 years old with acute or convalescent COVID-19. Each CDR3 is given with its conserved first and last residue. The order of the fields is clone size, J gene, V gene, CDR3 protein. A clone size is listed for some rows: how often the clone was seen (once, few, many), or a class if it is expanded.

clone_size: NA; j_call: TRBJ1-2; v_call: TRBV19; cdr3_aa: CAVKTHSEEYGYTF
clone_size: NA; j_call: TRBJ2-1; v_call: TRBV7-3; cdr3_aa: CASSPGGEQFF
clone_size: few; j_call: TRBJ1-1; v_call: TRBV5-8; cdr3_aa: CASSFDDRDTEAFF
clone_size: NA; j_call: TRBJ2-1; v_call: TRBV19; cdr3_aa: CASSIRKGLAYNEQFF
clone_size: once; j_call: TRBJ1-3; v_call: TRBV18; cdr3_aa: CASSPGSSGNTIYF
clone_size: NA; j_call: TRBJ1-2; v_call: TRBV4-3; cdr3_aa: CASSQEQGAVGYTF
clone_size: many; j_call: TRBJ1-4; v_call: TRBV28; cdr3_aa: CASSSGQRLFF
clone_size: once; j_call: TRBJ1-2; v_call: TRBV29-1; cdr3_aa: CSAAAQGANYGYTF
clone_size: NA; j_call: TRBJ1-5; v_call: TRBV19; cdr3_aa: CASSLTRDQPQHF
clone_size: NA; j_call: TRBJ2-2; v_call: TRBV7-8; cdr3_aa: CASSSQGGGELFF
clone_size: NA; j_call: TRBJ1-2; v_call: TRBV5-8; cdr3_aa: CASSTGYSYGYTF
clone_size: NA; j_call: TRBJ1-6; v_call: TRBV28; cdr3_aa: CASGSYNSPLHF
clone_size: NA; j_call: TRBJ1-4; v_call: TRBV19; cdr3_aa: CASSLQGAGAEKLFF
clone_size: NA; j_call: TRBJ2-4; v_call: TRBV5-4; cdr3_aa: CASSFRGGGENIQYF
clone_size: few; j_call: TRBJ2-7; v_call: TRBV7-2; cdr3_aa: CASSRQGANEQYF
clone_size: NA; j_call: TRBJ2-1; v_call: TRBV6-5; cdr3_aa: CASREALLNEQFF
clone_size: few; j_call: TRBJ1-2; v_call: TRBV6-6; cdr3_aa: CASSYADRRGSYGYTF
clone_size: NA; j_call: TRBJ1-4; v_call: TRBV7-9; cdr3_aa: CASSLVLWAEEKLFF
clone_size: NA; j_call: TRBJ1-2; v_call: TRBV5-5; cdr3_aa: CASSLDTGYTF
clone_size: NA; j_call: TRBJ2-3; v_call: TRBV19; cdr3_aa: CASSTQGGDTQYF
clone_size: NA; j_call: TRBJ2-1; v_call: TRBV12-5; cdr3_aa: CASGSDRSSYNEQFF
clone_size: NA; j_call: TRBJ1-2; v_call: TRBV18; cdr3_aa: CASSPRQEHGGYGYTF
clone_size: once; j_call: TRBJ1-5; v_call: TRBV2; cdr3_aa: CATATHLSGPQHF
clone_size: NA; j_call: TRBJ1-2; v_call: TRBV5-1; cdr3_aa: CASGDRSGYGYTF
clone_size: NA; j_call: TRBJ2-4; v_call: TRBV11-2; cdr3_aa: CASSSWGLTAKNIQYF
clone_size: NA; j_call: TRBJ1-6; v_call: TRBV2; cdr3_aa: CASRPGTGGSPLHF
clone_size: NA; j_call: TRBJ1-4; v_call: TRBV3-1/TRBV3-2; cdr3_aa: CASKDSEKLFF
clone_size: NA; j_call: TRBJ2-7; v_call: TRBV5-6; cdr3_aa: CASSSRTEQYF
clone_size: NA; j_call: TRBJ2-2; v_call: TRBV29-1; cdr3_aa: CSVETSGRNTGELFF
clone_size: NA; j_call: TRBJ2-3; v_call: TRBV10-3; cdr3_aa: CAISEGSTDTQYF
clone_size: NA; j_call: TRBJ1-1; v_call: TRBV5-1; cdr3_aa: CASSWGRSSNTEAFF
clone_size: NA; j_call: TRBJ2-5; v_call: TRBV20-1; cdr3_aa: CSAYRVQQYF
clone_size: NA; j_call: TRBJ1-1; v_call: TRBV7-2; cdr3_aa: CASSFVSGREAFF
clone_size: NA; j_call: TRBJ1-1; v_call: TRBV19; cdr3_aa: CASLLGAGLNTEAFF
clone_size: NA; j_call: TRBJ1-5; v_call: TRBV7-9; cdr3_aa: CASSLGEDGNQPQHF